A single T cell receptor beta chain is shown here with its context. The data derive from a study of PD-1 blockade in classical Hodgkin lymphoma. The table came from immunoSEQ multiplex PCR; TCRdb's copy has only in-frame clones and leaves some out. The sample has about 20,000 clones; around four fifths are singletons. Documented time point: cycle 4 day 1 (C4D1), after 5 to 7 weeks of nivolumab. Every one of the patients relapsed after autologous stem cell transplantation (brentuximab vedotin exposure was variable). Negative selection with magnets was how CD8+ T cells were isolated from the thawed PBMCs. The specimen comprised CD8+ T cells from blood, sampled before the fourth cycle of nivolumab. The TCR sequence derives from a human donor with classical Hodgkin lymphoma.

The CDR3 bases are TGTGCCAGCAGCTTAGCCCTAGGCAGGGTGGATGGCTACACCTTC. Translation: CASSLALGRVDGYTF. The chain joins TRBV7-6 to TRBJ1-2; D perhaps matches TRBD1 (5 bases). Germline V gene lookup returns CDR1 SGHVS and CDR2 FNYEAQ. V lost 0 bases, J lost 6 bases, and 14 bases lay in between. This CDR3 is 15 amino acids long.